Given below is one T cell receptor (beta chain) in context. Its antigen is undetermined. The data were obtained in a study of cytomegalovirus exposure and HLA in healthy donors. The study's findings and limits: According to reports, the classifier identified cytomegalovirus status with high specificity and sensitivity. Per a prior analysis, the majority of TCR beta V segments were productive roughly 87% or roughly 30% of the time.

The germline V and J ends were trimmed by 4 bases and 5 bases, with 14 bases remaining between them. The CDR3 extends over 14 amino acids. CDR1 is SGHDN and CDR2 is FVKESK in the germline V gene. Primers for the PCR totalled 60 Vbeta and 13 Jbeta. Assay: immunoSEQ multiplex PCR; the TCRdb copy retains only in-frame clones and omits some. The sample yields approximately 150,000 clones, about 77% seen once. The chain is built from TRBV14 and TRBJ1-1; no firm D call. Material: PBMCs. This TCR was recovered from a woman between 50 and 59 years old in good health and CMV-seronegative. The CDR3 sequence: CASSRSTFRTEAFF. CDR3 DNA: TGTGCCAGCAGCCGTAGCACTTTTAGGACTGAAGCTTTCTTT.